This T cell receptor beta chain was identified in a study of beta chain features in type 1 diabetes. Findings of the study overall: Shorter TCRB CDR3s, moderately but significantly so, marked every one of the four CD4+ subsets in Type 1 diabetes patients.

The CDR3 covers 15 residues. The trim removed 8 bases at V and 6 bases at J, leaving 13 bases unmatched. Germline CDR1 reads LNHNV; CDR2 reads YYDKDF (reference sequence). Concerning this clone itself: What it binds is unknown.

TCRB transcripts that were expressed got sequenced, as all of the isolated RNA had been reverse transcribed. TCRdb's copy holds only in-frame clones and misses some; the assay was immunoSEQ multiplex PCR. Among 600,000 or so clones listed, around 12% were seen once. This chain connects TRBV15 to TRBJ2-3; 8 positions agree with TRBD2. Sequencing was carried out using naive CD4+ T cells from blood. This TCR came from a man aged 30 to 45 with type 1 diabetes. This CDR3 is CATAHGAGVVDTQYF. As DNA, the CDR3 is TGTGCCACCGCCCATGGAGCGGGGGTTGTGGATACGCAGTATTTT. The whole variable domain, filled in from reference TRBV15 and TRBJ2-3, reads DAMVIQNPRYQVTQFGKPVTLSCSQTLNHNVMYWYQQKSSQAPKLLFHYYDKDFNNEADTPDNFQSRRPNTSFCFLDIRSPGLGDTAMYLCATAHGAGVVDTQYFGPGTRLTVL.